This T cell receptor (beta chain) is from a study of T cells after posttransplantation cyclophosphamide (dated by TCRdb to between 2015 and 2016). At the level of the whole study: T cell repertoire reconstitution was tracked by TRB sequencing after myeloablative bone marrow transplantation in which posttransplantation cyclophosphamide was used as GVHD prophylaxis. Public TRB sequences were queried against a database of over 3,600 sequences associated with responses to pathogens, tumor antigens, self-antigens and alloantigens. Samples from about 37 PTCy-treated patients and approximately 15 related bone marrow donors of those patients were subjected to antigen receptor sequencing. Blood from all 30 or so PTCy patients who had 1-year posttransplant specimens underwent TRB sequencing. Because TRA and TRB clonality were tightly correlated in 9 or 10 samples, subsequent TCR analyses were focused on TRB only. In 3 patients, TRB sequencing was also performed on up to roughly 3 more blood samples taken 2 to 5.2 years after transplant, and in several patients, pretransplant blood was also TRB-sequenced.

The research as a whole found: Donor-recipient similarity was low at 1-2 months but increased during the first year, and donor CD8+ memory clones often dominated later blood repertoires. Across around 48 patients, recipient CMV seropositivity and CMV reactivation were highly associated with TRB clonality; PTCy diversity was similar to CNI/methotrexate controls. The TRB repertoires of T cells infiltrating skin or the GI tract showed only limited overlap with the TRB repertoires found in blood.

V is pared back by 1 base and J by 10 bases, with 16 bases lying between the germline termini. CDR1 and CDR2 are drawn from the germline V gene: SGHAT, FQNNGV. The CDR3 has 14 amino acids, counting the end cysteine and phenylalanine. The CDR3 DNA has 42 bases and is translated from base 1. TRB sequencing used genomic DNA with the immunoSEQ assay at survey resolution or the hsTCRB kit. The source study handled its data this way. The immunoSEQ software was used for initial read processing, and the LymphoSeq R package was used for repertoire analyses. Clonality was computed as 1 minus normalized Shannon entropy, and a Gini coefficient was also calculated for each TRB dataset. To infer phenotypes in unsorted samples, TRB sequences from sorted subsets of the recipient or donor were mapped onto unsorted samples from the same recipient. TCRdb retrieved this table from immuneACCESS and kept in-frame rearrangements only. Not all clones are present; in checked studies, unresolved V genes account for under half, and no reason is known for the remainder. From that table come the V and J calls and clone size; the DNA was used to work out D and trimming. The sample records more than 3,000 clones, about 66% of which are singletons. The ten top clones hold 26% of the sample.

Note on this clone: Its antigen is currently not known. No qualities accompany the bases; no much larger clone lies one base away.

On the day of marrow donation, related bone marrow donors gave peripheral blood samples. Mononuclear cells from peripheral blood and bone marrow were separated by Ficoll-Hypaque density centrifugation and then cryopreserved. CD4+ and CD8+ T cells, including naive and memory subsets, were sorted by FACS using a FACSAria II. Material: memory CD8+ T cells sorted from blood. The V and J genes are TRBV11-2 and TRBJ1-1; D gene: possibly TRBD1, on 6 matching bases. The sequence came from a woman aged 25 to 45 in good health and a related stem cell transplant donor. The sequenced DNA is TGTGCCAGCAGCTTAGGGGGGGGCACTGAGGGAGCTTTCTTT. The encoded protein is CASSLGGGTEGAFF.